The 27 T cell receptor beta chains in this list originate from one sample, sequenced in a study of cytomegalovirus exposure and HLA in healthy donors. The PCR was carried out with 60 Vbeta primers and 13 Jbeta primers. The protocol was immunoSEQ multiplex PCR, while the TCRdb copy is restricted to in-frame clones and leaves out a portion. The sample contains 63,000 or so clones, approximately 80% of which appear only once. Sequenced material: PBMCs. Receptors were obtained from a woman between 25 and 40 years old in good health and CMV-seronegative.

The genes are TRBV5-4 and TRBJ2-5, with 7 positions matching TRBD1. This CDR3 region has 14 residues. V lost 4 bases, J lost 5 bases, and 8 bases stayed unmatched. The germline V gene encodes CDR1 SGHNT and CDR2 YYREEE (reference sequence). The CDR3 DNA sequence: TGTGCCAGCAGCACGAGACAGGGTACGGAGACCCAGTACTTC. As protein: CASSTRQGTETQYF.

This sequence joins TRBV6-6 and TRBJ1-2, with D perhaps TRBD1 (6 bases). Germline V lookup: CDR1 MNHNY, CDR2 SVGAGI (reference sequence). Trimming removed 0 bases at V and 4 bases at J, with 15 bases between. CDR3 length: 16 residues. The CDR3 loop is CASSYSRSRGAYGYTF. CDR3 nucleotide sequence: TGTGCCAGCAGTTACTCGAGATCCAGGGGTGCCTATGGCTACACCTTC.

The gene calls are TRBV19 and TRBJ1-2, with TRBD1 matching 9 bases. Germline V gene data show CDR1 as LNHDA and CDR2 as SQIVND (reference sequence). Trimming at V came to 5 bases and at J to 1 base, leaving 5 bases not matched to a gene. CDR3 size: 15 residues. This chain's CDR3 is CASSADRGLNYGYTF. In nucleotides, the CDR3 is TGTGCCAGTAGTGCGGACAGGGGACTTAACTATGGCTACACCTTC.

CDR3 sequence: CASSPRTGMNTEAFF. Written as DNA, the CDR3 is TGTGCCAGCAGCCCCCGGACAGGGATGAACACTGAAGCTTTCTTT. The rearrangement joins TRBV11-3 to TRBJ1-1; 8 nucleotides align to TRBD1. The length of the CDR3 is 15 residues. CDR1 and CDR2 (germline): SGHNT, YENEEA. V gave up 5 bases and J gave up 0 bases; unmatched junction bases: 5.

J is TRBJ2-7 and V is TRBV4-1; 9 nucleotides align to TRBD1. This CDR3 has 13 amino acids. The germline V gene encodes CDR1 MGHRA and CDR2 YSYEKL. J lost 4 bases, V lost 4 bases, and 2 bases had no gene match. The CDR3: CASSLGQGYEQYV. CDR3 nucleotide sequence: TGCGCCAGCAGCCTGGGACAGGGATACGAGCAGTACGTC.

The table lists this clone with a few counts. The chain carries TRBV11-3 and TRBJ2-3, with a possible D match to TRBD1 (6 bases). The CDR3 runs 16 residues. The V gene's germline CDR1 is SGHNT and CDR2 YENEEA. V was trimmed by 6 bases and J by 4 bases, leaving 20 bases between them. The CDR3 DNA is TGTGCCAGCAGTCAAAGAAGCAGGGGAATGGCAGATACGCAGTATTTT. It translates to CASSQRSRGMADTQYF.

The CDR3 DNA reads TGTGCCAGCAGTGAGTCAGGGTATAGCAATCAGCCCCAGCATTTT. This codes for CASSESGYSNQPQHF. The chain employs TRBV2 and TRBJ1-5, with D possibly matching TRBD1 (5 bases). Germline lookup yields CDR1 SNHLY and CDR2 FYNNEI. This CDR3 comprises 15 residues. The germline V and J ends were trimmed by 3 bases and 0 bases, with 9 bases remaining between them.

CDR3 loop: CASSIGSDTHNEQFF. The CDR3 DNA follows: TGTGCCAGTAGTATAGGGTCCGACACCCACAATGAGCAGTTCTTC. This rearrangement joins TRBV19 to TRBJ2-1; D remains unclear. V lost 1 base and J 5 bases, leaving 12 bases between the germline ends. The CDR3 spans 15 residues. CDR1 and CDR2 from the germline V gene are LNHDA and SQIVND (reference sequence).

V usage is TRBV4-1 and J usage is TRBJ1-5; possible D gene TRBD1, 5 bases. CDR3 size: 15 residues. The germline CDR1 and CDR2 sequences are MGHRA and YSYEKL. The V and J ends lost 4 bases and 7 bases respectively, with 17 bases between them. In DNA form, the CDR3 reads TGCGCCAGCAGCCGCGCGATGGGGGGGGAGCAGCCCCAGCATTTT. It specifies CASSRAMGGEQPQHF.

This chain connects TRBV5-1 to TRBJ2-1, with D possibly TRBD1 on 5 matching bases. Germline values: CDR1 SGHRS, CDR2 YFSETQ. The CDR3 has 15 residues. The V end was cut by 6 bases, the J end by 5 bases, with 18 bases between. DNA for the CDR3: TGCGCCAGCAACTACCAGCAAAGACAGAACAATGAGCAGTTCTTC. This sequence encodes CASNYQQRQNNEQFF.

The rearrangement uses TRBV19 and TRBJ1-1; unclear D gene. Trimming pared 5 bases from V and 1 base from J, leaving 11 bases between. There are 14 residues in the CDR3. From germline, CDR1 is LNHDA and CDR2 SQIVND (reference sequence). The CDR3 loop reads CASSFPTRNTEAFF. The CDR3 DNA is TGTGCCAGTAGTTTCCCGACAAGGAACACTGAAGCTTTCTTT.

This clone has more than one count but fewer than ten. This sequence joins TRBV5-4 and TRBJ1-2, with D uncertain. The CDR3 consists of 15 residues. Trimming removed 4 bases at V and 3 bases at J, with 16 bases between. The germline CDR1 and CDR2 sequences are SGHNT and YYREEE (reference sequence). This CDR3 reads CASSPSFREDYGYTF. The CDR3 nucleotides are TGTGCCAGCAGCCCCTCCTTTCGGGAGGACTATGGCTACACCTTC.

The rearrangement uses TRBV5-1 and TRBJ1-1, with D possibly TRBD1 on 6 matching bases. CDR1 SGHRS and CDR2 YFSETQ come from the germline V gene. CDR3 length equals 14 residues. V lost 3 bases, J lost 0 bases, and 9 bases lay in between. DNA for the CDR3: TGCGCCAGCAGCTGGGGGACACTGAACACTGAAGCTTTCTTT. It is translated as CASSWGTLNTEAFF.

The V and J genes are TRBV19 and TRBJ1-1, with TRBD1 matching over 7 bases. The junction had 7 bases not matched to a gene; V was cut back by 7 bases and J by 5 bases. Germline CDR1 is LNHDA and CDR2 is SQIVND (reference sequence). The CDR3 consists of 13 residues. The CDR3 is CASTNRGGTEAFF. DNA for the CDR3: TGTGCCAGTACAAACAGGGGTGGGACTGAAGCTTTCTTT.

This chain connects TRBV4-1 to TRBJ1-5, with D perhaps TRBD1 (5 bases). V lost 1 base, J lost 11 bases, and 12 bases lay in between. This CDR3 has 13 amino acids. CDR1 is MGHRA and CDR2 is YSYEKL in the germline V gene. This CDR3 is CASSQGGGTAQHF. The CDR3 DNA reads TGCGCCAGCAGCCAAGGGGGGGGGACGGCCCAGCATTTT.

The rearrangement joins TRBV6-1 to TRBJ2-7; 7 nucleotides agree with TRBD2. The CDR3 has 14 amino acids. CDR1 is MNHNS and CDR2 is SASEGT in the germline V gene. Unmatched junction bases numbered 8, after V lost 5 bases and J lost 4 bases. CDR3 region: CASSITGGIYEQYV. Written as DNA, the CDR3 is TGTGCCAGCAGTATAACCGGGGGGATATACGAGCAGTACGTC.

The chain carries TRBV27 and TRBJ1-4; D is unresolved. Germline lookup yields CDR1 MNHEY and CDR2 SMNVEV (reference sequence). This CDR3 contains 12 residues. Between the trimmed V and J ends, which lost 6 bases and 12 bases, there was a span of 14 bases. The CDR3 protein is CASSFNGRELFF. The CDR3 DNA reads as TGTGCCAGCAGCTTCAACGGGAGGGAACTGTTTTTT.

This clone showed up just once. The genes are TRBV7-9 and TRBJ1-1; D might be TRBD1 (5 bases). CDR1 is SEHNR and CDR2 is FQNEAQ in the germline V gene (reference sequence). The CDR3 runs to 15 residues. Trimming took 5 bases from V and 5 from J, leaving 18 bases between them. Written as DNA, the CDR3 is TGTGCCAGCAGCCGAGTTCTCAGGGATGGGACTGAAGCTTTCTTT. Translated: CASSRVLRDGTEAFF.

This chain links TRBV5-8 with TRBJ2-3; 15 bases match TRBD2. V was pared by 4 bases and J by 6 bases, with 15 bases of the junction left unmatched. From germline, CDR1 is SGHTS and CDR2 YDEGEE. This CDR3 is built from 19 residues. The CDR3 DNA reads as TGTGCCAGCAGCCGCGGACTAGCGGGAGGGCCCGGTGGAGCTGATACGCAGTATTTT. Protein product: CASSRGLAGGPGGADTQYF.

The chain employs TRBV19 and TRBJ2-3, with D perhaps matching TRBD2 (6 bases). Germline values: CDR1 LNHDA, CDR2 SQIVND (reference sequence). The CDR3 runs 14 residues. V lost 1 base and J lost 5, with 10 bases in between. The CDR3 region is CASSIGGGRDTQYF. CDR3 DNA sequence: TGTGCCAGTAGTATAGGTGGAGGGAGAGATACGCAGTATTTT.

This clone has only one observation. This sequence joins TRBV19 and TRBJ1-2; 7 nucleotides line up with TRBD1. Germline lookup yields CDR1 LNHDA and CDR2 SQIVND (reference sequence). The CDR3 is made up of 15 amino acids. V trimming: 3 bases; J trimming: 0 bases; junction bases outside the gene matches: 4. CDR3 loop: CASSMNQGANYGYTF. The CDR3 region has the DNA TGTGCCAGTAGTATGAATCAGGGGGCTAACTATGGCTACACCTTC.

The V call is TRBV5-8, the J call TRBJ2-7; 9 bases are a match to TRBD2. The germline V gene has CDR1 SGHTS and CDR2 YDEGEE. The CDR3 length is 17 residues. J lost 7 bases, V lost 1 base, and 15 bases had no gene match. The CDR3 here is CASSLSPTSGPLGEQYF. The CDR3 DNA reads TGTGCCAGCAGCTTGTCACCAACTAGCGGGCCCCTAGGGGAGCAGTACTTC.

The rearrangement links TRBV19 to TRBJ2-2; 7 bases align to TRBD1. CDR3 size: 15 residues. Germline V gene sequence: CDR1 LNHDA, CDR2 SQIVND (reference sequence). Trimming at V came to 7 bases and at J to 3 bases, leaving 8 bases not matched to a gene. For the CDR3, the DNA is TGTGCCAGTACCGAGAGGGGGACAGACACCGGGGAGCTGTTTTTT. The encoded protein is CASTERGTDTGELFF.

CDR3 protein: CASSEDGGGALNEQFF. The CDR3 nucleotides are TGTGCCAGCAGTGAAGATGGCGGGGGGGCCCTCAATGAGCAGTTCTTC. V and J are TRBV6-1 and TRBJ2-1, with 9 bases lining up with TRBD2. The CDR3 runs 16 residues. V was clipped by 1 base and J by 6 bases; unmatched bases: 7. Germline CDR1 MNHNS, CDR2 SASEGT.

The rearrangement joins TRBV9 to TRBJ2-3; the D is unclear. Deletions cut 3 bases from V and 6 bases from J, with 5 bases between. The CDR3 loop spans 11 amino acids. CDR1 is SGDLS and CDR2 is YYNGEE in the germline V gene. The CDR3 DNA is TGTGCCAGCAGCGCCAGGGATACGCAGTATTTT. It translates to CASSARDTQYF.

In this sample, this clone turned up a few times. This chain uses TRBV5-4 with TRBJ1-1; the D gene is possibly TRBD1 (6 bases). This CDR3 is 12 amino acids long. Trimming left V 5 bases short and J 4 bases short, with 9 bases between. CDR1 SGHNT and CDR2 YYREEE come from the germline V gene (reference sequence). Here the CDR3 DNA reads TGTGCCAGCAGAGAAGGGGGCACTGAAGCTTTCTTT. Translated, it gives CASREGGTEAFF.

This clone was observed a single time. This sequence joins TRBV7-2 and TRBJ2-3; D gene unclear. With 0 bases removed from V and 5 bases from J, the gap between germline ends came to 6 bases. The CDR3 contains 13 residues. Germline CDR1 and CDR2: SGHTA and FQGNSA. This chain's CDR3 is CASSLAPRDTQYF. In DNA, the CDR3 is TGTGCCAGCAGCTTAGCCCCCAGAGATACGCAGTATTTT.